This T cell receptor beta chain was recovered during a study of response to subunit inactivated influenza vaccine. V was clipped by 0 bases and J by 10 bases, with 16 bases between them. Germline V gene lookup returns CDR1 DFQATT and CDR2 SNEGSKA (reference sequence). The CDR3 has 15 residues. One entry per CDR3 protein results from TCRdb running MiXCR on the RT-PCR reads. The sample has about 480,000 distinct CDR3 sequences, 10% to 15% seen once. This clonotype was picked up a small number of times. Its matching antigen is unknown. General study points: The authors put forward the suggestion that each seasonal influenza vaccination may bring in only a limited number of new T cells.

The genes are TRBV20-1 and TRBJ1-6; the D gene is possibly TRBD1 (5 bases). This clonotype was sampled from a man aged 45-60 years who received an inactivated influenza vaccine. The specimen comprised PBMCs from blood, sampled roughly 48 days after vaccination. The CDR3 DNA sequence: TGCAGTGCTAGAGATCATCAGGGTACGACCTCACCCCTCCACTTT. It specifies CSARDHQGTTSPLHF.